These T cell receptor beta chains were read from a single sample in a study of cytomegalovirus exposure and HLA in healthy donors. The method was immunoSEQ multiplex PCR; TCRdb's version includes in-frame clones alone and lacks a portion of them. Seen in this sample are roughly 75,000 clones; the ten most common clones hold about 5%. Sequenced material: PBMCs. These receptors were obtained from a middle-aged man in good health and CMV-seronegative. The CDR3 runs from the conserved cysteine through the conserved F or W. The D gene is left open where the match is weak.

v_call,d_call,j_call,cdr3_nt,cdr3_aa
TRBV7-2,-,TRBJ2-2,TGTGCCAGCAGCTTAGAGCTACTATCCACCGGGGAGCTGTTTTTT,CASSLELLSTGELFF
TRBV30,-,TRBJ1-1,TGTGCCTGGAGTGAGGGGGTGGACACTGAAGCTTTCTTT,CAWSEGVDTEAFF
TRBV7-8,TRBD1,TRBJ1-5,TGTGCCAGCAGCGCGCCGGGACAGGGGAATCAGCCCCAGCATTTT,CASSAPGQGNQPQHF
TRBV7-6,TRBD1,TRBJ2-2,TGTGCCAGCAGCTTAAGTAACAGGGGAACCGGGGAGCTGTTTTTT,CASSLSNRGTGELFF
TRBV9,TRBD2,TRBJ2-3,TGTGCCAGCAGCGACCCAAGCGGGAGTTTTGTGAGGACAGATACGCAGTATTTT,CASSDPSGSFVRTDTQYF
TRBV6-7,-,TRBJ2-2,TGTGCCAGCAGTTACCCTAAACGGGGGACGAACACCGGGGAGCTGTTTTTT,CASSYPKRGTNTGELFF
TRBV6-5,-,TRBJ1-2,TGTGCCAGCAGTTTCAACAGGGAAAACTATGGCTACACCTTC,CASSFNRENYGYTF
TRBV10-3,-,TRBJ1-4,TGTGCCATCAGTGAGTCGGCGGCAACTAATGAAAAACTGTTTTTT,CAISESAATNEKLFF
TRBV10-2,TRBD2,TRBJ2-3,TGCGCCAGCACCACCCCGAGCGGGGGGAAAAGGAATACGCAGTATTTT,CASTTPSGGKRNTQYF
TRBV6-1,TRBD1,TRBJ1-1,TGTGCCAGCAGCTGGGACAGGGGGAACACTGAAGCTTTCTTT,CASSWDRGNTEAFF
TRBV27,-,TRBJ2-1,TGTGCCAGCAGTCGAAGTGGGGGGAGACTTTACAATGAGCAGTTCTTC,CASSRSGGRLYNEQFF
TRBV7-8,TRBD1,TRBJ1-1,TGTGCCACCCGGACAGGGTCGTCTTTAGGCACTGAAGCTTTCTTT,CATRTGSSLGTEAFF
TRBV5-4,-,TRBJ2-5,TGTGCCAGCAGCTTGGATGGCGGGGTTGTGTGGATAAAAGGGGAGACCCAGTACTTC,CASSLDGGVVWIKGETQYF
TRBV5-1,-,TRBJ1-6,TGCGCCAGCAGCTCGGATCTGACAGGACCCCTCCACTTT,CASSSDLTGPLHF
TRBV5-1,TRBD1,TRBJ2-2,TGCGCCAGCAGCTTCGCAGGGGGTGACACCGGGGAGCTGTTTTTT,CASSFAGGDTGELFF
TRBV6-5,TRBD1,TRBJ1-6,TGTGCCATACGACAGGGGGCAGATTCACCCCTCCACTTT,CAIRQGADSPLHF
TRBV27,-,TRBJ2-2,TGTGCCAGCAGTTTCGGGAGCCGCGGGGAGCTGTTTTTT,CASSFGSRGELFF
TRBV11-3,TRBD1,TRBJ2-1,TGTGCCAGCAGCTCGGGGACAGCGATTTACAATGAGCAGTTCTTC,CASSSGTAIYNEQFF
TRBV29-1,TRBD1,TRBJ2-5,TGCAGCGTGGAAAGGACAGGAAACTTGGAGACCCAGTACTTC,CSVERTGNLETQYF
TRBV5-1,TRBD2,TRBJ2-3,TGCGCCAGCAGTTCGGTAGGCGGGAGGGATACGCAGTATTTT,CASSSVGGRDTQYF
TRBV5-1,TRBD2,TRBJ2-2,TGCGCCAGCGGTACCGGGACTAGCGGCAACACCGGGGAGCTGTTTTTT,CASGTGTSGNTGELFF
TRBV2,TRBD2,TRBJ2-1,TGTGCCAGAACCACGGCTAGCGGAAAAAAGAGCTCCTACAATGAGCAGTTCTTC,CARTTASGKKSSYNEQFF
TRBV9,TRBD2,TRBJ2-7,TGTGCCAGCAGCGTAGAGGCTAGCGGGATTTACGAGCAGTACTTC,CASSVEASGIYEQYF
TRBV30,TRBD1,TRBJ1-1,TGTGCCTGGGGACGGGACAGTTACACTGAAGCTTTCTTT,CAWGRDSYTEAFF
TRBV10-3,TRBD1,TRBJ2-7,TGTGCCATCAGGAACCGGGACAGGATCTACGAGCAGTACTTC,CAIRNRDRIYEQYF
TRBV4-3,TRBD1,TRBJ1-4,TGCGCCAGCAGCCGTAGCCACGGACAGGGGGATGAAAAACTGTTTTTT,CASSRSHGQGDEKLFF
TRBV7-9,-,TRBJ1-2,TGTGCCAGCAGCTTGCGGGGGGGCGGGTCGAACGGCTCTTTCGGCTACACCTTC,CASSLRGGGSNGSFGYTF
TRBV18,-,TRBJ2-7,TGTGCCAGCTCACGGAGGGACAGCTACGAGCAGTACTTC,CASSRRDSYEQYF
TRBV15,TRBD1,TRBJ2-7,TGTGCCACCAGCGGGGGACAGGTTTACTACGAGCAGTACTTC,CATSGGQVYYEQYF
TRBV27,-,TRBJ2-7,TGTGCCAGCAGTTTAACCCCCGGGGGAAAATACGAGCAGTACTTC,CASSLTPGGKYEQYF
TRBV29-1,-,TRBJ2-7,TGCAGCGTTGAGGTGGGCGTGACAGGGAGGCTCGAGCAGTACTTC,CSVEVGVTGRLEQYF
TRBV7-9,TRBD2,TRBJ2-5,TGTGCCAGCAGCTCGTCCGGGACTACAAAAGAGACCCAGTACTTC,CASSSSGTTKETQYF
TRBV21-1,-,TRBJ2-7,TGTGCCAGCAGAAATACTGACAAGAGATCAGGGCAGTACTTC,CASRNTDKRSGQYF
TRBV11-2,-,TRBJ1-1,TGTGCCAGCAGCTTCGCAGATAACACTGAAGCTTTCTTT,CASSFADNTEAFF
TRBV11-2,TRBD1,TRBJ2-3,TGTGCCAGCAGTTTGGGACAGGGCGGCTCCACAGATACGCAGTATTTT,CASSLGQGGSTDTQYF
TRBV10-3,-,TRBJ1-1,TGTGCCATCAGCCAAACAGGGAATCCATCGAACACTGAAGCTTTCTTT,CAISQTGNPSNTEAFF
TRBV10-3,-,TRBJ1-5,TGTGCCACCATGGGGGGGTTGGGTCAGCCCCAGCATTTT,CATMGGLGQPQHF
TRBV25-1,TRBD1,TRBJ2-7,TGTGCCAACAGTACCCCTGACAGGGGAGGTTATAGCTCCTACGAGCAGTACTTC,CANSTPDRGGYSSYEQYF
TRBV19,-,TRBJ2-3,TGTGCCAGTAGTATAGGTTTCAGGCTAGATACGCAGTATTTT,CASSIGFRLDTQYF
TRBV5-4,TRBD2,TRBJ2-7,TGTGCCAGCAGCGCGGGGGGCCTAGCGGGGGGAAGCTCCTACGAGCAGTACTTC,CASSAGGLAGGSSYEQYF
TRBV7-9,TRBD1,TRBJ1-2,TGTGCCAGCAGCCAGGACAGGGAAGGCACCTTC,CASSQDREGTF
TRBV5-4,-,TRBJ2-7,TGTGCCAGCAGCTCGAGAACAGGGAGCTCCTACGAGCAGTACTTC,CASSSRTGSSYEQYF
TRBV9,-,TRBJ1-4,TGTGCCAGCAGCGTAGGGGGAGGTGAAAAACTGTTTTTT,CASSVGGGEKLFF
TRBV29-1,-,TRBJ1-4,TGCAGCGGATATGGTGGAGCAACTAATGAAAAACTGTTTTTT,CSGYGGATNEKLFF
TRBV4-3,-,TRBJ2-6,TGCGCCAGCAGCCAAGCAGGGGATGGGGCCAACGTCCTGACTTTC,CASSQAGDGANVLTF
TRBV10-2,TRBD1,TRBJ2-6,TGCGCCAGCAGTGATACAGGGGCTGGGGCCAACGTCCTGACTTTC,CASSDTGAGANVLTF